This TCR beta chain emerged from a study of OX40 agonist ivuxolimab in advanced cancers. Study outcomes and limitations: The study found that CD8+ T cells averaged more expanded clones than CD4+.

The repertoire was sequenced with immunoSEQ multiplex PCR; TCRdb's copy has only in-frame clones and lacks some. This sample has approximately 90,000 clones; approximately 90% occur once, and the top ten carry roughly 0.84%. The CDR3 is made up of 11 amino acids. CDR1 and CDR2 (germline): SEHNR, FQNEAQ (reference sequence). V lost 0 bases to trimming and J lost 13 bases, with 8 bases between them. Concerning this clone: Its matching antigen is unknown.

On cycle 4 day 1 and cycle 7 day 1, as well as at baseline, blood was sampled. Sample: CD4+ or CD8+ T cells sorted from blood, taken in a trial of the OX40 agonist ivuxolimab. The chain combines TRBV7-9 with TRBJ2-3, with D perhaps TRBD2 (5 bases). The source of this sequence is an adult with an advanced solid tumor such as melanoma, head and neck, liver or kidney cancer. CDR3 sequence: CASSLAGVEYF. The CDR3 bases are TGTGCCAGCAGCTTAGCCGGGGTTGAGTATTTT.